The clone carrying this T cell receptor beta chain was found many times. The source of the sample is a study of neurological immune-mediated disorders. 2 million unsorted PBMCs were stored in RNAlater at -80 °C before RNA extraction. Trimming removed 3 bases from V and 3 bases from J, with 15 bases in between. Germline CDR1 and CDR2: SNHLY and FYNNEI. This CDR3 has 16 amino acids. A single run covered 15-18 subjects with over 180 million TCR-beta sequences. TCRdb recomputed calls from the 5' RACE reads with MiXCR, one row per CDR3 protein. The sample contains some 20,000 distinct CDR3 sequences, more than 9% of which appear only once.

The receptor was isolated from a woman aged 55-75 years with HTLV-1-associated myelopathy (HAM/TSP). The sequencing sample was made of PBMCs. The chain has TRBV2 and TRBJ2-1, with D possibly matching TRBD2 (6 bases). CDR3 in amino acids: CASSDPGRTNYNEQFF. The CDR3 coding sequence is TGTGCCAGCAGTGATCCTGGGAGGACGAACTACAATGAGCAGTTCTTC.